The T cell receptor (beta chain) described here comes from a study of OX40 agonist ivuxolimab in advanced cancers. Sampled blood was obtained at baseline, cycle 4 day 1, and cycle 7 day 1. Profiling relied on immunoSEQ multiplex PCR, and the TCRdb table lists in-frame clones only, not all of them. Among 30,000 to 40,000 clones listed, about four fifths were seen once. The V and J ends lost 5 bases and 4 bases respectively, with 17 bases between them. Per the germline V gene, CDR1 is MDHEN and CDR2 is SYDVKM. The CDR3 covers 15 residues. The V gene is TRBV28, the J gene TRBJ1-2, with a tentative D call TRBD1 (6 bases). The material sequenced was CD4+ or CD8+ T cells sorted from blood, taken in a trial of the OX40 agonist ivuxolimab. The receptor's source is an adult with an advanced solid tumor such as melanoma, head and neck, liver or kidney cancer. CDR3 nucleotide sequence: TGTGCCAGCAGTATCAGGGACACACCAATCTATGGCTACACCTTC. The encoded protein is CASSIRDTPIYGYTF.